This T cell receptor (beta chain) was identified during a study of T-cell memory formation after mild COVID-19. Study-level results: Mainly CM and EM harbored the contracting CD4+ clones; mainly EMRA harbored the CD8+ ones. Clones from the second wave (peaking day 37) had unconfirmed SARS-CoV-2 specificity. The appearance of some responding clones in pre-infection memory suggested that cross-reactive memory joined.

This clonotype was counted a few times. Its antigen is not known. TCRdb reprocessed the 5' RACE reads via MiXCR and lists one record per CDR3 protein. The sample contains around 410,000 distinct CDR3 sequences, about 22% of which appear only once. CDR1 is SGHTA, CDR2 FQGNSA, per germline. CDR3 length equals 13 residues. V was pared by 0 bases and J by 9 bases, with 9 bases between. Sequenced material: PBMCs or a T cell subset sorted from them (not recorded which). The chain couples TRBV7-2 to TRBJ2-1; the D is unclear. The receptor comes from an adult woman who had mild COVID-19 (a few samples of this study predate the infection). Cell type and time point are not known. The CDR3 nucleotides are TGTGCCAGCAGCTTAGCGCACGTAGGTGAGCAGTTCTTC. Its translation is CASSLAHVGEQFF.